What follows are 11 T cell receptor beta chains derived from one specimen sequenced in a study of blood T cell repertoires in COVID-19. The method was immunoSEQ multiplex PCR; TCRdb's version includes in-frame clones alone and lacks a portion of them. The profile covers 150,000 to 200,000 clones, with about four fifths appearing a single time and approximately 10% taken by the ten largest. Sequenced input: PBMCs or T cells enriched from blood (not recorded which). These receptors originate from a man aged 45-65 years who had recovered from COVID-19.

The gene calls are TRBV7-9 and TRBJ1-4; 7 positions match TRBD1. The CDR3 has 14 residues. V lost 8 bases and J lost 7; bases outside the gene matches: 10. CDR1 is SEHNR, CDR2 FQNEAQ, per germline (reference sequence). CDR3 amino acids: CASRRTGSAEKLFF. DNA for the CDR3: TGTGCCAGCCGCCGGACAGGATCAGCTGAAAAACTGTTTTTT.

The chain joins TRBV13 to TRBJ2-2; 15 bases map to TRBD2. The CDR3 has 20 amino acids. The trim removed 2 bases at V and 5 bases at J, leaving 12 bases unmatched. CDR1 PRHDT and CDR2 FYEKMQ come from the germline V gene (reference sequence). CDR3 residues: CASSLSPGLAGGAGTGELFF. The CDR3 DNA reads as TGTGCCAGCAGCTTATCGCCGGGACTAGCGGGAGGAGCGGGAACCGGGGAGCTGTTTTTT.

The rearrangement joins TRBV7-3 to TRBJ2-2; TRBD2 matches 9 bases. The CDR3 totals 15 residues. Germline values: CDR1 SGHTA, CDR2 FQGTGA. The J segment lost 5 bases and the V segment lost 0 bases, leaving 1 base of the junction unmatched. CDR3 DNA sequence: TGTGCCAGCAGCTTAACGGGACTAGCAACCGGGGAGCTGTTTTTT. As protein: CASSLTGLATGELFF. Together with reference TRBV7-3 and TRBJ2-2, the CDR3 gives the full variable domain: GAGVSQTPSNKVTEKGKYVELRCDPISGHTALYWYRQSLGQGPEFLIYFQGTGAADDSGLPNDRFFAVRPEGSVSTLKIQRTERGDSAVYLCASSLTGLATGELFFGEGSRLTVL.

The table lists this clone with a count of one. This chain links TRBV6-7 with TRBJ2-1; 12 bases match TRBD2. TRBV6-7 is labeled an ORF, and its function is uncertain. The V and J ends lost 6 bases and 2 bases, in that order; junction bases with no gene match: 2. CDR3 length: 15 amino acids. The CDR3 region is CASRTSGGPYNEQFF. CDR3 DNA sequence: TGTGCCAGCAGGACTAGCGGGGGACCCTACAATGAGCAGTTCTTC.

This clone was counted once. The rearrangement links TRBV6-5 to TRBJ2-2, with 8 positions matching TRBD1. CDR3 size: 15 residues. Germline V lookup: CDR1 MNHEY, CDR2 SVGAGI. Trimming removed 8 bases from V and 5 bases from J; junction bases left unmatched: 10. CDR3 in DNA: TGTGCCAGCTACTCCAGACAGGGGACGACCGGGGAGCTGTTTTTT. As protein: CASYSRQGTTGELFF.

This clone has a handful of counts. The chain is built from TRBV4-1 and TRBJ2-7; 9 positions match TRBD2. Germline CDR1 MGHRA, CDR2 YSYEKL. With 1 base clipped from V and 4 bases from J, the junction kept 5 bases outside the gene matches. CDR3 size: 15 residues. CDR3 region: CASSQAGTSQYEQYF. The CDR3 coding sequence is TGCGCCAGCAGCCAAGCCGGGACTAGCCAATACGAGCAGTACTTC.

A single count supports this clone. The chain couples TRBV6-5 to TRBJ2-7; D may be TRBD1 (6 bases). Germline lookup yields CDR1 MNHEY and CDR2 SVGAGI. Trimming cost V 5 bases and J 0 bases, with 14 bases left between them. The CDR3 covers 15 residues. The CDR3 DNA reads TGTGCCAGCAGTCTCCAACAGGGCCGCTCCTACGAGCAGTACTTC. Translated, it gives CASSLQQGRSYEQYF.

The V and J genes are TRBV5-1 and TRBJ1-1; D gene uncertain. Germline V gene lookup returns CDR1 SGHRS and CDR2 YFSETQ. The V gene lost 4 bases and the J gene lost 0 bases, with 13 bases spanning the gap. CDR3 length: 15 residues. The CDR3 region has the DNA TGCGCCAGCAGCAAGCGGCCGCTGATGAACACTGAAGCTTTCTTT. Translated: CASSKRPLMNTEAFF.

The chain combines TRBV6-1 with TRBJ1-6; a weak D match, TRBD1 (5 bases). Trimming stripped 2 bases from V and 8 bases from J, with 13 bases between. This CDR3 contains 15 residues. Germline V gene lookup returns CDR1 MNHNS and CDR2 SASEGT. The CDR3 protein is CASSERSGPYSPLHF. In DNA form, the CDR3 reads TGTGCCAGCAGTGAAAGGTCAGGGCCTTATTCACCCCTCCACTTT.

The chain combines TRBV5-1 with TRBJ1-5; 8 bases agree with TRBD1. This CDR3 has 15 residues. Germline CDR1 is SGHRS and CDR2 is YFSETQ. Losses at the gene ends were 0 bases for V and 7 bases for J; bases not matched to a gene: 6. This chain's CDR3 is CASSLGGTGDQPQHF. CDR3 DNA sequence: TGCGCCAGCAGCTTGGGAGGGACAGGTGACCAGCCCCAGCATTTT.

This chain uses TRBV28 with TRBJ2-2; perhaps TRBD1 as D (6 bases). V was trimmed by 3 bases and J by 4 bases, leaving 12 bases between them. The germline CDR1 and CDR2 sequences are MDHEN and SYDVKM. The CDR3 sequence is 15 residues long. CDR3 sequence (DNA): TGTGCCAGCAGTTTTCAGGGGCTGGGCACCGGGGAGCTGTTTTTT. Amino acids: CASSFQGLGTGELFF.